This T cell receptor beta chain came from a study of blood T cell repertoires in COVID-19. Study-wide background: T cells, B-cell-depleted T cells, or PBMCs provided the cDNA or gDNA that served as material.

V lost 4 bases, J lost 5 bases, and 11 bases lay in between. The germline V gene encodes CDR1 SGHRS and CDR2 YFSETQ. The CDR3 totals 13 residues. Clinical history as reported by participants underpinned cohort assignment. The data were produced by immunoSEQ multiplex PCR, yet TCRdb's version contains in-frame clones alone and is incomplete. This sample carries over 200,000 clones, over 75% of them seen once, and the ten largest clones take 15%. The chain recombines TRBV5-1 with TRBJ2-3; maybe TRBD2 (6 bases). The sample taken for sequencing was PBMCs or T cells enriched from blood (not recorded which). The clonotype originates from a man between 18 and 35 years old who had recovered from COVID-19. The CDR3 region is CASSTAGIDTQYF. CDR3 nucleotides: TGCGCCAGCAGCACGGCGGGGATAGATACGCAGTATTTT.